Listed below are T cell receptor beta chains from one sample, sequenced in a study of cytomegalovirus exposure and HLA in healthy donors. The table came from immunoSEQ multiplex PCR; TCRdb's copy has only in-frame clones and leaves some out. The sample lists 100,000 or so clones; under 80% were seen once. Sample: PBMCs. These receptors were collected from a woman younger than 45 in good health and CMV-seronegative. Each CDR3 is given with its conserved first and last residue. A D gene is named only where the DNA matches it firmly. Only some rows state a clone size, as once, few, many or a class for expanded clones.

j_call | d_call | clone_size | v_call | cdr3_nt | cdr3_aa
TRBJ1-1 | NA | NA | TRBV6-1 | TGTGCCAGCAGTGAAGGACAGGTACTTAACACTGAAGCTTTCTTT | CASSEGQVLNTEAFF
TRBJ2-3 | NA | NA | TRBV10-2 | TGCGCCAGCAGTGCCCCACCCGGGTATACGCAGTATTTT | CASSAPPGYTQYF
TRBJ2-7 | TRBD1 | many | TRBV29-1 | TGCAGCGCCATACAGGGGGGAAGGGGGCAGTACTTC | CSAIQGGRGQYF
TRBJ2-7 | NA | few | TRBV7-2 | TGTGCCAGCAGCTTAGACGGCGGGTTCAAGCAGTACTTC | CASSLDGGFKQYF
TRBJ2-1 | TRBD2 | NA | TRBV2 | TGTGCCAGCAGTGAAGGAAGTAGCGGGTACAACAATGAGCAGTTCTTC | CASSEGSSGYNNEQFF
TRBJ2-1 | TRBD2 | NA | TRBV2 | TGTGCCAGCACAAGGACTAGCGGGAACAATGAGCAGTTCTTC | CASTRTSGNNEQFF
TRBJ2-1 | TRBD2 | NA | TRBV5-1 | TGCGCCAGCAGCCTTAGCGGGAGCTCCTACAATGAGCAGTTCTTC | CASSLSGSSYNEQFF
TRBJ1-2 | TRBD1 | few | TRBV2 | TGTGCCAGCAGTCCAAGACAGGGCTATGGCTACACCTTC | CASSPRQGYGYTF
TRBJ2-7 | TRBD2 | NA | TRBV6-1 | TGTGCCAGCAGCCAAGGCTCTAGCGGGGGGTACGAGCAGTACTTC | CASSQGSSGGYEQYF
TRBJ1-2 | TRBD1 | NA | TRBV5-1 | TGCGCCAGCAGCTACCCGGACAGGGTCGAGGGCTACACCTTC | CASSYPDRVEGYTF
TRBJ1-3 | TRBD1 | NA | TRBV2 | TGTGCCAGCAGGGCCACAGGGGGCGCCGGTGGCACCATATATTTT | CASRATGGAGGTIYF
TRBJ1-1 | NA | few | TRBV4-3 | TGCGCCAGCAGCCAAGATGGAGGCGGGACTGAAGCTTTCTTT | CASSQDGGGTEAFF
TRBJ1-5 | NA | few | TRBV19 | TGTGCCAGTAGTATTGATCCGGGGAATCAGCCCCAGCATTTT | CASSIDPGNQPQHF
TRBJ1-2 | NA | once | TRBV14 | TGTGCCAGCAGCCAAGCAGGGGTTAGGGGCTACACCTTC | CASSQAGVRGYTF
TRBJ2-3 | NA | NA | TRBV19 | TGTGCCAGTAGTATGAGGGTCCGCACAGATACGCAGTATTTT | CASSMRVRTDTQYF
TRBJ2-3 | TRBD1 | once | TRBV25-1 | TGTGCCAGCGCTGACAGGGTGCCAGATACGCAGTATTTT | CASADRVPDTQYF
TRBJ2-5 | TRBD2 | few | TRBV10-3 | TGTGCCATCAGTGACCCGGCGGGGGATGAGACCCAGTACTTC | CAISDPAGDETQYF
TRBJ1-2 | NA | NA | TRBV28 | TGTGCCAGCAGCCAAAGGGGGTGGAACTATGGCTACACCTTC | CASSQRGWNYGYTF
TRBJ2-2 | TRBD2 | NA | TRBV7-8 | TGTGCCAGCAGCTCGGGGGGTACCGGGGAGCTGTTTTTT | CASSSGGTGELFF
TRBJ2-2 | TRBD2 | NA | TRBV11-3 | TGTGCCAGCAGCGAAGCGGGGGGTAACACCGGGGAGCTGTTTTTT | CASSEAGGNTGELFF
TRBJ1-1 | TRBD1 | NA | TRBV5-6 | TGTGCCAGCAGCGGCGACAGGGGGATCAACACTGAAGCTTTCTTT | CASSGDRGINTEAFF
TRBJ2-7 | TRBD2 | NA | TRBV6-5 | TGTGCCAACCCCGGACTAGGCCACGAGCAGTACTTC | CANPGLGHEQYF
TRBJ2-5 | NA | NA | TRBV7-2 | TGTGCCAGCAGCTTACACCTCCAGGGGGAGACCCAGTACTTC | CASSLHLQGETQYF
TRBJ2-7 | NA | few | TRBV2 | TGTGCCAGCAGTAGAAATAGTTTGGACGAGCAGTACTTC | CASSRNSLDEQYF
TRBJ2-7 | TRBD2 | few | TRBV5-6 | TGTGCCAGCAGGAGACTAGCGGGGTTGGGTCTCTACGAGCAGTACTTC | CASRRLAGLGLYEQYF
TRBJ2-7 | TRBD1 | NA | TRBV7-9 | TGTGCCAGCAGCTTAGGGCGGAGCAGGGGGTCGGAACAGTACTTC | CASSLGRSRGSEQYF
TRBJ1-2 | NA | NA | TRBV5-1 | TGCGCCAGCAGCTTGGTTGTAGCCTTGGGCTATGGCTACACCTTC | CASSLVVALGYGYTF
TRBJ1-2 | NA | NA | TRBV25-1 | TGTGCCAGCAGTGGGGCAGGGTACTATGGCTACACCTTC | CASSGAGYYGYTF
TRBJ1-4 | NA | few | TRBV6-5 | TGTGCCAGCAGTACATCTCAGGGATATCAGGAAAAACTGTTTTTT | CASSTSQGYQEKLFF
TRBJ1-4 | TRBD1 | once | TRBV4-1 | TGCGCCAGCAGCCCCCGGGACAGTAATGAAAAACTGTTTTTT | CASSPRDSNEKLFF
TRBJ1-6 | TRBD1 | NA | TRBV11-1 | TGTGCCAGCTCCCGGGACAGGTCTCTCTCTTCCAATTCACCCCTCCACTTT | CASSRDRSLSSNSPLHF
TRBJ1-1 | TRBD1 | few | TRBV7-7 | TGTGCCAGCAGCCCAGGGACAGGCCGAGAAGCTTTCTTT | CASSPGTGREAFF
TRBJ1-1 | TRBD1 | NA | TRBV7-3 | TGTGCCAGCAGCTCCGGACAGGGCACTGAAGCTTTCTTT | CASSSGQGTEAFF
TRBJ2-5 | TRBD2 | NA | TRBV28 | TGTGCCAGCAGTTTAAGCGGAGCGGGACCTCAAGAGACCCAGTACTTC | CASSLSGAGPQETQYF
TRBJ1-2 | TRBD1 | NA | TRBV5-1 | TGCGCCAGCAGCATTGGACAGGGTCGTAACTATGGCTACACCTTC | CASSIGQGRNYGYTF
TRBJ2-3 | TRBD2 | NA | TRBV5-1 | TGCGCCAGCAGCTTGGGTGCGACTAGCGGGTATTATGGGGGCACAGATACGCAGTATTTT | CASSLGATSGYYGGTDTQYF
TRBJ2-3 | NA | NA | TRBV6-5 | TGTGCCAGCAGTTACTCCTCGGGGGGCCAAGGAGATACGCAGTATTTT | CASSYSSGGQGDTQYF
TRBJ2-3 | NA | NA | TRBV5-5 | TGTGCCAGCAGCTTTACAGGGACAACAGATACGCAGTATTTT | CASSFTGTTDTQYF
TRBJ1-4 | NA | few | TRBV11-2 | TGTGCCAGCAGCTGGGGGGTGTTTGCAACTAATGAAAAACTGTTTTTT | CASSWGVFATNEKLFF
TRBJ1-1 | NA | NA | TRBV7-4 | TGTGCCAGCAGCCCGACAAAGGGGATGCGCACTGAAGCTTTCTTT | CASSPTKGMRTEAFF
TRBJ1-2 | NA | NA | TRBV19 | TGTGCCAGTAGTATCTCGGCGGGGAACTATGGCTACACCTTC | CASSISAGNYGYTF
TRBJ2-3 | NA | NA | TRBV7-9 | TGTGCCAGCAGCTTGAGACTAGAAGATACGCAGTATTTT | CASSLRLEDTQYF
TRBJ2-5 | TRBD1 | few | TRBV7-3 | TGTGCCAGCAGCGTATCCGGGACAGGCCAAGAGACCCAGTACTTC | CASSVSGTGQETQYF
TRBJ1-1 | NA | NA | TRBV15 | TGTGCCACCAGTGATACGGACAGTTGGGACACTGAAGCTTTCTTT | CATSDTDSWDTEAFF
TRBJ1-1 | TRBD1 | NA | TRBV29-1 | TGCAGCGTACGGACAGGGGATTCCACTGAAGCTTTCTTT | CSVRTGDSTEAFF
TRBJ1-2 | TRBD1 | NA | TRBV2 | TGTGCCAGCAGTGTAACAGGGGGAGGGGGCTACACCTTC | CASSVTGGGGYTF
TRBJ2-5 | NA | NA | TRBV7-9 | TGTGCCAGCAGCTTGAAAGCAGGGGTTGAAGAGACCCAGTACTTC | CASSLKAGVEETQYF
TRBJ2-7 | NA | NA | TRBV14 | TGTGCCAGCAGCCAAGTTGTATCCTACGAGCAGTACTTC | CASSQVVSYEQYF